What follows are 21 T cell receptor beta chains derived from one specimen sequenced in a study of blood T cell repertoires in COVID-19. Assay used: immunoSEQ multiplex PCR; TCRdb lists only in-frame clones, some missing. The data contain approximately 160,000 clones, approximately 80% of them singletons. The material sequenced was peripheral blood. All receptors come from a woman older than 75 with active or convalescent COVID-19.

This sequence joins TRBV19 and TRBJ1-5; 11 bases fit TRBD1. This CDR3 contains 15 residues. V lost 5 bases and J lost 4; bases outside the gene matches: 4. From germline, CDR1 is LNHDA and CDR2 SQIVND (reference sequence). The CDR3 sequence is CASSRTGGPNQPQHF. The CDR3 DNA follows: TGTGCCAGTAGTCGGACAGGGGGCCCTAATCAGCCCCAGCATTTT.

The chain employs TRBV7-2 and TRBJ2-3; D is perhaps TRBD2 (5 bases). V gave up 5 bases and J gave up 1 base, with 13 bases separating them. The CDR3 extends over 15 amino acids. Looked up from germline, CDR1 is SGHTA and CDR2 is FQGNSA. The CDR3 nucleotides are TGTGCCAGCAGCCCTCGTGAGGGCCGCACAGATACGCAGTATTTT. Amino acid sequence: CASSPREGRTDTQYF.

The genes are TRBV5-6 and TRBJ1-4; 8 nucleotides align to TRBD1. Germline V CDR1 and CDR2: SGHDT, YYEEEE. The junction had 9 bases not matched to a gene; V was cut back by 0 bases and J by 5 bases. This CDR3 comprises 17 residues. The CDR3 here is CASSLGRGQVLNEKLFF. The DNA of the CDR3 is TGTGCCAGCAGCTTGGGGAGGGGACAGGTTTTAAATGAAAAACTGTTTTTT.

This rearrangement joins TRBV7-9 to TRBJ1-3, with D hard to call. V lost 5 bases, J lost 4 bases, and 15 bases lay in between. Germline assignment: CDR1 SEHNR and CDR2 FQNEAQ (reference sequence). The CDR3 has 15 amino acids. CDR3 sequence reads: CASSKDTLFGNTIYF. The CDR3 DNA reads as TGTGCCAGCAGCAAAGACACGCTCTTCGGAAACACCATATATTTT.

This clone was found once. V usage is TRBV5-6 and J usage is TRBJ2-3, with TRBD1 identical over 8 bases. The CDR3 is made up of 16 amino acids. Germline-derived CDR1 and CDR2 are SGHDT and YYEEEE. With V trimmed by 4 bases and J by 5 bases, 12 bases remained unmatched. The CDR3 region has the DNA TGTGCCAGCAGCGCTTCGGGACAGGTAGTAGGAGATACGCAGTATTTT. This translates into CASSASGQVVGDTQYF.

The J gene is TRBJ2-4, the V gene TRBV18; TRBD2 agrees at 13 bases. From germline, CDR1 is KGHSH and CDR2 LQKENI. Unmatched junction bases numbered 6, after V lost 0 bases and J lost 1 base. The CDR3 covers 19 residues. Here the CDR3 DNA reads TGTGCCAGCTCACCACCGGCACTAGCGGGGGGGCTCGCCAAAAACATTCAGTACTTC. Translation gives CASSPPALAGGLAKNIQYF.

The CDR3 reads CASSRTGPNYGYTF. The CDR3 bases are TGCGCCAGCAGCCGGACAGGGCCAAACTATGGCTACACCTTC. The chain joins TRBV4-1 to TRBJ1-2; 8 nucleotides agree with TRBD1. The germline V gene has CDR1 MGHRA and CDR2 YSYEKL. CDR3 length: 14 amino acids. With V trimmed by 4 bases and J by 2 bases, 3 bases remained unmatched.

The CDR3 loop reads CASSAATGSNSPLHF. The DNA of the CDR3 is TGTGCCAGCAGCGCAGCCACAGGGAGCAATTCACCCCTCCACTTT. V is TRBV9 and J is TRBJ1-6, with TRBD1 as a possible D gene (6 bases). Per germline, CDR1 SGDLS and CDR2 YYNGEE. The CDR3 is 15 amino acids. The germline V and J ends were trimmed by 3 bases and 7 bases, with 14 bases remaining between them.

V gene TRBV6-5 combines with J gene TRBJ1-4; possibly TRBD1 for D (5 bases). Trimming took off 6 bases at V and 4 bases at J, with 15 bases between the two ends. The CDR3 covers 15 residues. Germline assignment: CDR1 MNHEY and CDR2 SVGAGI. The CDR3 sequence: CASSPTGVINEKLFF. CDR3 sequence (DNA): TGTGCCAGCAGCCCCACGGGGGTGATTAATGAAAAACTGTTTTTT.

The chain recombines TRBV3-1 (or the pseudogene TRBV3-2) with TRBJ2-2; a possible D gene is TRBD1 (5 bases). Looked up from germline, CDR1 is LGHDT and CDR2 is YNNKEL (reference sequence). The V end was cut by 0 bases, the J end by 3 bases, with 11 bases between. This CDR3 has 16 residues. Here the CDR3 DNA reads TGTGCCAGCAGCCAAGAGCCAGGGTGGGACACCGGGGAGCTGTTTTTT. It is translated as CASSQEPGWDTGELFF.

The chain has TRBV5-1 and TRBJ2-7; TRBD1 agrees at 9 bases. The CDR3 is 14 residues long. Germline-derived CDR1 and CDR2 are SGHRS and YFSETQ. V dropped 5 bases and J dropped 3; count of bases not matched to a gene: 6. CDR3 residues: CASSLQGQGYEQYF. CDR3 sequence (DNA): TGCGCCAGCAGTCTGCAGGGACAGGGCTACGAGCAGTACTTC.

The chain joins TRBV7-2 to TRBJ2-7; a weak D match, TRBD2 (6 bases). CDR1 and CDR2 (germline): SGHTA, FQGNSA. The CDR3 has 12 amino acids. Trimming removed 2 bases at V and 9 bases at J, with 11 bases between. In DNA form, the CDR3 reads TGTGCCAGCAGCTTAACTGCGGGGTCGCAGTACTTC. Its protein is CASSLTAGSQYF.

This clone turned up a few times. The chain links TRBV11-2 to TRBJ1-2, with TRBD1 matching over 7 bases. CDR1 and CDR2 (germline): SGHAT, FQNNGV. This CDR3 has 12 amino acids. V lost 10 bases, J lost 4 bases, and 6 bases stayed unmatched. The chain's CDR3 is CANHTGAYGYTF. The CDR3 DNA reads TGTGCCAACCATACAGGGGCCTATGGCTACACCTTC.

The chain carries TRBV29-1 and TRBJ2-3, with TRBD1 identical over 11 bases. Trimming at V came to 6 bases and at J to 5 bases, leaving 7 bases not matched to a gene. CDR1 SQVTM and CDR2 ANQGSEA come from the germline V gene. The length of the CDR3 is 14 residues. CDR3 residues: CSVRTGGAGDTQYF. In nucleotides, the CDR3 is TGCAGCGTGAGGACAGGGGGCGCGGGAGATACGCAGTATTTT.

The chain has TRBV7-9 and TRBJ1-5; tentative D call: TRBD1 (5 bases). Germline loops: CDR1 SEHNR, CDR2 FQNEAQ (reference sequence). V lost 5 bases and J 0 bases, leaving 8 bases between the germline ends. The CDR3 contains 14 residues. For the CDR3, the DNA is TGTGCCAGCAGCACAGGTTTTAGCAATCAGCCCCAGCATTTT. Translated, it gives CASSTGFSNQPQHF.

V usage is TRBV2 and J usage is TRBJ2-2; tentatively, D is TRBD1 (6 bases). Germline V lookup: CDR1 SNHLY, CDR2 FYNNEI. V lost 5 bases to trimming and J lost 4 bases, with 23 bases between them. The CDR3 is made up of 18 amino acids. The CDR3 bases are TGTGCCAGCAGTAGGACCGAGGGGGTAAGGGGGATCACCGGGGAGCTGTTTTTT. Amino acids: CASSRTEGVRGITGELFF.

This clone was recorded a few times. The chain uses TRBV19 and TRBJ1-2, with D maybe TRBD1 (5 bases). This CDR3 is built from 13 residues. Germline-derived CDR1 and CDR2 are LNHDA and SQIVND (reference sequence). With 8 bases removed from V and 6 bases from J, the gap between germline ends came to 16 bases. In DNA, the CDR3 is TGTGCCAGTTACAGGTTCGGAGAGGATGGCTACACCTTC. Amino acid sequence: CASYRFGEDGYTF.

In this sample, this clone turned up once. V is TRBV10-3 and J is TRBJ2-5; the D gene is possibly TRBD2 (6 bases). The germline gives CDR1 ENHRY, CDR2 SYGVKD. The CDR3 has 13 amino acids. The ends were cut back, 4 bases at V and 5 bases at J, with 11 bases in the middle. CDR3 region: CAISVGGGETQYF. CDR3 DNA sequence: TGTGCCATCAGTGTCGGGGGTGGCGAGACCCAGTACTTC.

The chain links TRBV7-2 to TRBJ2-5, with 14 bases that match TRBD2. Germline CDR1 SGHTA, CDR2 FQGNSA. There are 17 residues in the CDR3. Trimming removed 5 bases from V and 4 bases from J; junction bases left unmatched: 9. The CDR3 sequence is CASSTRTSGGRGETQYF. The CDR3 nucleotides read TGTGCCAGCAGCACCCGGACTAGCGGGGGGCGGGGAGAGACCCAGTACTTC. Using reference TRBV7-2 and TRBJ2-5 for the parts outside the CDR3, the full variable domain is GAGVSQSPSNKVTEKGKDVELRCDPISGHTALYWYRQSLGQGLEFLIYFQGNSAPDKSGLPSDRFSAERTGGSVSTLTIQRTQQEDSAVYLCASSTRTSGGRGETQYFGPGTRLLVL.

The genes are TRBV3-1 (or the pseudogene TRBV3-2) and TRBJ2-1, with D maybe TRBD1 (6 bases). This CDR3 spans 13 amino acids. Germline assignment: CDR1 LGHDT and CDR2 YNNKEL (reference sequence). Trimming stripped 8 bases from V and 5 bases from J, with 13 bases between. The CDR3 DNA follows: TGTGCCAGCTCCCGGGACAAGGACAATGAGCAGTTCTTC. This sequence encodes CASSRDKDNEQFF.

The chain couples TRBV9 to TRBJ2-5; possible D gene TRBD2, 5 bases. This CDR3 is 14 amino acids long. Germline V lookup: CDR1 SGDLS, CDR2 YYNGEE. V lost 3 bases, J lost 0 bases, and 9 bases lay in between. In DNA, the CDR3 is TGTGCCAGCAGCGGAAGAGCGGACCAAGAGACCCAGTACTTC. Its translation is CASSGRADQETQYF.